The T cell receptor (beta chain) described here comes from a study of T-cell reconstitution after alpha-beta-depleted transplantation in children. It was with unique molecular identifiers that the TCRbeta library was prepared. TCRdb re-analysed the PCR reads in MiXCR, keeping a single row per CDR3 protein. The sample contains hundreds of thousands of distinct CDR3 sequences, around 11% of which appear only once. This clonotype was seen repeatedly, ten times or more. Looked up from germline, CDR1 is DFQATT and CDR2 is SNEGSKA (reference sequence). CDR3 length equals 12 residues. Trimming removed 6 bases from V and 2 bases from J, with 11 bases in between.

This sequence joins TRBV20-1 and TRBJ2-7; tentatively, D is TRBD2 (6 bases). The receptor was derived from a human donor who donated a stem cell graft to a child with acute lymphoblastic leukemia. The sample in question was PBMCs from the stem cell graft donor, obtained from the stem cell graft. CDR3 DNA: TGCAGTGCCACGACTAGTGCCTACGAGCAGTACTTC. Translation: CSATTSAYEQYF.